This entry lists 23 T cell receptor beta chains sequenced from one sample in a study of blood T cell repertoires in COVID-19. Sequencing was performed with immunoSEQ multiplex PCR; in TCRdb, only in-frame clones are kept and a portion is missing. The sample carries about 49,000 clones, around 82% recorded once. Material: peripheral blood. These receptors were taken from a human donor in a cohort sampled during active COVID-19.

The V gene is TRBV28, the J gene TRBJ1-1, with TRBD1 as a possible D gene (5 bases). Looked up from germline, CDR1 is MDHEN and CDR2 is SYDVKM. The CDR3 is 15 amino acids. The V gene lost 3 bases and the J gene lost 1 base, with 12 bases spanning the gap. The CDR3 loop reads CASSFVGGGNTEAFF. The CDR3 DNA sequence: TGTGCCAGCAGTTTTGTCGGGGGTGGGAACACTGAAGCTTTCTTT.

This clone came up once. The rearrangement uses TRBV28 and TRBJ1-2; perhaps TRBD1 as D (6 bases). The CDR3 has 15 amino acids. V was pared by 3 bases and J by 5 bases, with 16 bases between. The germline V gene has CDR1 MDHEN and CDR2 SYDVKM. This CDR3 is CASSFSMAGVYGYTF. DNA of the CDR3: TGTGCCAGCAGTTTTTCGATGGCAGGGGTTTATGGCTACACCTTC.

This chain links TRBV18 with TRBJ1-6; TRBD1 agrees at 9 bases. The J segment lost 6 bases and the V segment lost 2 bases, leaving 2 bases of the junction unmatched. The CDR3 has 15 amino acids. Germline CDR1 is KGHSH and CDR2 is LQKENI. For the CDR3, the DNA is TGTGCCAGCTCACCAGAGGACAGGGGTAATTCACCCCTCCACTTT. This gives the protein CASSPEDRGNSPLHF.

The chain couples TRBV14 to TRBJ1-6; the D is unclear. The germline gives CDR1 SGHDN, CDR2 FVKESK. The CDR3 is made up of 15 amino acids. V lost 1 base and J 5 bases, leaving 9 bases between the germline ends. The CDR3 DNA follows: TGTGCCAGCAGCCAAGCGGACGGGGATAATTCACCCCTCCACTTT. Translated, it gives CASSQADGDNSPLHF. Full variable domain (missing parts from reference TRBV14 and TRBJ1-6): EAGVTQFPSHSVIEKGQTVTLRCDPISGHDNLYWYRRVMGKEIKFLLHFVKESKQDESGMPNNRFLAERTGGTYSTLKVQPAELEDSGVYFCASSQADGDNSPLHFGNGTRLTVT.

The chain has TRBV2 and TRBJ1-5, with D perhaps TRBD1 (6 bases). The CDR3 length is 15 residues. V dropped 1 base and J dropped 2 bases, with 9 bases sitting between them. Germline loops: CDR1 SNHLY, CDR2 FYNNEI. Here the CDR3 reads CASSEDRVGNQPQHF. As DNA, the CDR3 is TGTGCCAGCAGTGAAGACAGGGTCGGCAATCAGCCCCAGCATTTT.

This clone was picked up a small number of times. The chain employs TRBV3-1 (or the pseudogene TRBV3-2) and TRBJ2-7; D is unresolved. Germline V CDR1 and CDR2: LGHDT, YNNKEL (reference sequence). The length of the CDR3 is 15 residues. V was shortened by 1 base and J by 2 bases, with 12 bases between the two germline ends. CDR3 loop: CASSQGPSLPYEQYF. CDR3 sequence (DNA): TGTGCCAGCAGCCAAGGTCCGAGCCTCCCCTACGAGCAGTACTTC.

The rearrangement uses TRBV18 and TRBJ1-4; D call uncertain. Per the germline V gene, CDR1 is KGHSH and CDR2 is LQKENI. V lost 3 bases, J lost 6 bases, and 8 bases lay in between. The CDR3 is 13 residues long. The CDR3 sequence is CASSPQDDEKLFF. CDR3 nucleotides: TGTGCCAGCTCACCGCAGGATGATGAAAAACTGTTTTTT.

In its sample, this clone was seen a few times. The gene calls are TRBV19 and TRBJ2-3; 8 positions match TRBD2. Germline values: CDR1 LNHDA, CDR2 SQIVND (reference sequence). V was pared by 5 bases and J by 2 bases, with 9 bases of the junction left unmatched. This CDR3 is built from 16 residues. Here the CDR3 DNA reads TGTGCCAGTAGTCTGTACGGGGGGGTTGACACAGATACGCAGTATTTT. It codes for CASSLYGGVDTDTQYF.

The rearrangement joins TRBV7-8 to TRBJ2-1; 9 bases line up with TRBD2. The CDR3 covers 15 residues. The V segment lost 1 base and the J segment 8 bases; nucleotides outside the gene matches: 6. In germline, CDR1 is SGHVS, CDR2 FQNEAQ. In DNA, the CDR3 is TGTGCCAGCAGCTTAGAGGCGGGGGGGTTGGATGAGCAGTTCTTC. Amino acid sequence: CASSLEAGGLDEQFF.

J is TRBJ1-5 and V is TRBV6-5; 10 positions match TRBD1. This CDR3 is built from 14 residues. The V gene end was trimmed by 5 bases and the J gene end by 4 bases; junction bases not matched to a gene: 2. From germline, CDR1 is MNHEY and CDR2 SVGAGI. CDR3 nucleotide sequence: TGTGCCAGCAGTCGACAGGGGGCGAATCAGCCCCAGCATTTT. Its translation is CASSRQGANQPQHF.

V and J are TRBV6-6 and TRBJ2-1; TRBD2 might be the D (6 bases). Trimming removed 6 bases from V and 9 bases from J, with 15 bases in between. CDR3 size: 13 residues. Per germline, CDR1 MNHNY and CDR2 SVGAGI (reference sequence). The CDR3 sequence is CASRTPAEGEQFF. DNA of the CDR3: TGTGCCAGCAGGACCCCGGCGGAGGGTGAGCAGTTCTTC.

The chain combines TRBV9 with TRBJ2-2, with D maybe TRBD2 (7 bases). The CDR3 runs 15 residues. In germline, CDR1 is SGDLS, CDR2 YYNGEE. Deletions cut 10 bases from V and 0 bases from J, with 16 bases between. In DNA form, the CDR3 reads TGTGCCTTCATGGGGAGGGGGGCGAACACCGGGGAGCTGTTTTTT. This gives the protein CAFMGRGANTGELFF.

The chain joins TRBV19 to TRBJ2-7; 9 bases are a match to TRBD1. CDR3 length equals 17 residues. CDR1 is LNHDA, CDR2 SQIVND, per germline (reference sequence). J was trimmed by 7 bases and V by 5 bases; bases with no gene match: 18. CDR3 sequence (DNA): TGTGCCAGTAGTGTCCACTCCGGGACAGGGCTTAGAGAAGAGCAGTACTTC. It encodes CASSVHSGTGLREEQYF.

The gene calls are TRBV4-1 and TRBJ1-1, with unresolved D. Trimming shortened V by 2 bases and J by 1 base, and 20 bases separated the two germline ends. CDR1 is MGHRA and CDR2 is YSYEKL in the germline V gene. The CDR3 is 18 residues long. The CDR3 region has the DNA TGCGCCAGCAGCCAAAACTTAAGATACGGGGAATCGAACACTGAAGCTTTCTTT. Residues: CASSQNLRYGESNTEAFF.

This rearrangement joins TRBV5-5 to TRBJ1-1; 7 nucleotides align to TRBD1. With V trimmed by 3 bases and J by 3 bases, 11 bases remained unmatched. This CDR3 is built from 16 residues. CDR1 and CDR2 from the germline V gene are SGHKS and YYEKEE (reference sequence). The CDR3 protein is CASSSRTGGVDTEAFF. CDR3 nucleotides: TGTGCCAGCAGCTCAAGGACAGGTGGGGTGGACACTGAAGCTTTCTTT. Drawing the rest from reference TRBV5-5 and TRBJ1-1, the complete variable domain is DAGVTQSPTHLIKTRGQQVTLRCSPISGHKSVSWYQQVLGQGPQFIFQYYEKEERGRGNFPDRFSARQFPNYSSELNVNALLLGDSALYLCASSSRTGGVDTEAFFGQGTRLTVV.

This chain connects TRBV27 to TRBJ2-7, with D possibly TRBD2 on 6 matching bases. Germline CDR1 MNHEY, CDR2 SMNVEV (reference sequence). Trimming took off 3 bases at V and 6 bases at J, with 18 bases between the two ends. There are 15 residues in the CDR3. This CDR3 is CASSFGTWQGGEQYF. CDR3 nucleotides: TGTGCCAGCAGTTTCGGTACGTGGCAGGGAGGCGAGCAGTACTTC.

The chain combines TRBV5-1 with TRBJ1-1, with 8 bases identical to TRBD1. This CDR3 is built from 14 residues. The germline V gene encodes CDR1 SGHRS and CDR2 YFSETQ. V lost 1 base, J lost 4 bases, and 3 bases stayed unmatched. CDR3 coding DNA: TGCGCCAGCAGCTTGAGACAGGGGTTCACTGAAGCTTTCTTT. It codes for CASSLRQGFTEAFF.

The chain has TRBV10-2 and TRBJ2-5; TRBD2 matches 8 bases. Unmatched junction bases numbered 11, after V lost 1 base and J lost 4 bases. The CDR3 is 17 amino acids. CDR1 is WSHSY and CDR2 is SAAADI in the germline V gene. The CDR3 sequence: CASSELGAGEVGETQYF. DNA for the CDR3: TGCGCCAGCAGTGAGTTGGGAGCGGGAGAGGTGGGAGAGACCCAGTACTTC.

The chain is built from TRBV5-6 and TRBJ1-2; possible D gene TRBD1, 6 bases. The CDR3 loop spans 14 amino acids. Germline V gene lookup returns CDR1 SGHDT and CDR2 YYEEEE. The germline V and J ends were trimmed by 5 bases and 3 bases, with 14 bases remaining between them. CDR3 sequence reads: CASSRGGPDYGYTF. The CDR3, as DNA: TGTGCCAGCAGTAGGGGGGGTCCCGACTATGGCTACACCTTC. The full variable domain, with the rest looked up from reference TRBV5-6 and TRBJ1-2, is DAGVTQSPTHLIKTRGQQVTLRCSPKSGHDTVSWYQQALGQGPQFIFQYYEEEERQRGNFPDRFSGHQFPNYSSELNVNALLLGDSALYLCASSRGGPDYGYTFGSGTRLTVV.

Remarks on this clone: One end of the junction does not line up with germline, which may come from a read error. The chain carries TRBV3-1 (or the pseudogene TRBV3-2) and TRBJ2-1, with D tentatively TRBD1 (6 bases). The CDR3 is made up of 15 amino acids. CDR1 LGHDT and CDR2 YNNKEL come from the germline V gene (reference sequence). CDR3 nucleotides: TGTGCCAGCAGCCAATCACCACAGGGCTACGATGAGCAGTTCTTC. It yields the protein CASSQSPQGYDEQFF.

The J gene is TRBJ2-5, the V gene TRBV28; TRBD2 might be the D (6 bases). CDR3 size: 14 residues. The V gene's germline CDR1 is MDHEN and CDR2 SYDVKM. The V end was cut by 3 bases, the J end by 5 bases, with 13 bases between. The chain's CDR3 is CASSFQGLMETQYF. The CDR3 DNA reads TGTGCCAGCAGTTTCCAGGGACTCATGGAGACCCAGTACTTC.

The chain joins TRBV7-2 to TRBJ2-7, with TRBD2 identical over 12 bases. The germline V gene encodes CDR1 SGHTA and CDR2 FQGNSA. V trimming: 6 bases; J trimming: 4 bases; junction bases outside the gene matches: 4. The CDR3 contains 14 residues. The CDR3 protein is CASRRTSGTYEQYF. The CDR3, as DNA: TGTGCCAGCAGACGGACTAGCGGGACATACGAGCAGTACTTC.

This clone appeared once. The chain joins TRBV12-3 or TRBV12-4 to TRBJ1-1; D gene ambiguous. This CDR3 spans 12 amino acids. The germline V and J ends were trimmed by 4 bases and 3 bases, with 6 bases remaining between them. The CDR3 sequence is CASSYSDTEAFF. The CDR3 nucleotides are TGTGCCAGCAGTTACAGTGACACTGAAGCTTTCTTT.